Below, 18 T cell receptor beta chains from the same sample are listed, as sequenced in a study of blood T cells in healthy people across ages. Sample-barcoded 5' priming and a J-beta primer mix drove a second PCR of roughly 7 to 11 cycles. TCRdb passed the 5' RACE reads through MiXCR, listing each CDR3 protein once. The sample lists roughly 1,700,000 distinct CDR3 sequences; over 25% were seen once. The sample was blood. These receptors came from a young woman in good health.

As regards this clonotype: One junction end does not reproduce the germline sequence, and a read error may be involved. The chain combines TRBV27 with TRBJ2-5; TRBD1 agrees at 8 bases. CDR3 size: 16 residues. CDR1 and CDR2 (germline): MNHEY, SMNVEV (reference sequence). In nucleotides, the CDR3 is TGTGCCAGCAGTTCACCCTCCGGGACAGGTGTGGAGATCCAGTACTTC. Translation: CASSSPSGTGVEIQYF.

To note about this clonotype: This may come from a read error, since a much larger clone is one base off. The chain links TRBV5-1 to TRBJ2-5; D not resolved. The J call is in doubt because the DNA end fits TRBJ2-7 better. This CDR3 spans 13 amino acids. The germline V gene encodes CDR1 SGHRS and CDR2 YFSETQ. In nucleotides, the CDR3 is TGCACCAGCAGCTTGAGTTCGGACTACGAGCAGTACTTC. Amino acids: CTSSLSSDYEQYF.

The chain has TRBV14 and TRBJ2-5; TRBD1 matches 9 bases. The germline CDR1 and CDR2 sequences are SGHDN and FVKESK. This CDR3 region has 14 residues. The trim removed 3 bases at V and 5 bases at J, leaving 4 bases unmatched. The CDR3 loop reads CASSQGQGWETQYF. CDR3 in DNA: TGTGCCAGCAGCCAGGGACAGGGCTGGGAGACCCAGTACTTC.

The chain carries TRBV2 and TRBJ1-5; perhaps TRBD1 as D (5 bases). The length of the CDR3 is 14 residues. Deletions cut 1 base from V and 4 bases from J, with 8 bases between. Germline V gene data show CDR1 as SNHLY and CDR2 as FYNNEI. In nucleotides, the CDR3 is TGTGCCAGCAGTGAAGGGAACAGGAATCAGCCCCAGCATTTT. Translating gives CASSEGNRNQPQHF.

V usage is TRBV20-1 and J usage is TRBJ2-3; TRBD2 agrees at 8 bases. The trim removed 3 bases at V and 1 base at J, leaving 6 bases unmatched. The CDR3 loop spans 15 amino acids. Germline V gives CDR1 DFQATT, CDR2 SNEGSKA (reference sequence). The CDR3 sequence is CSASLGTSRTDTQYF. The CDR3 DNA sequence: TGCAGTGCTAGTCTCGGGACTAGTCGCACAGATACGCAGTATTTT.

On this clonotype: A read error may be the cause here, since a much bigger clone is one base away. J is TRBJ2-3 and V is TRBV12-3 or TRBV12-4; TRBD2 agrees at 14 bases. This CDR3 has 17 residues. The CDR3 DNA is TGTGCCAGCAGCCTTAGCCCGGGACTAGCGGGAGCAGATATGCAGTATTTT. This codes for CASSLSPGLAGADMQYF.

Note on this clonotype: Since a much larger clone is just one base distant, this may be a read error. The chain recombines TRBV11-2 with TRBJ2-5, with D hard to call. The CDR3 has 14 residues. Germline lookup yields CDR1 SGHAT and CDR2 FQNNGV. The germline V and J ends were trimmed by 10 bases and 5 bases, with 20 bases remaining between them. The CDR3 is CANSPWLAAETQYF. The DNA for the CDR3 is TGTGCCAACAGTCCCTGGTTGGCGGCCGAGACCCAGTACTTC. Variable domain in full (rest from reference TRBV11-2 and TRBJ2-5): EAGVAQSPRYKIIEKRQSVAFWCNPISGHATLYWYQQILGQGPKLLIQFQNNGVVDDSQLPKDRFSAERLKGVDSTLKIQPAKLEDSAVYLCANSPWLAAETQYFGPGTRLLVL.

This clonotype has more than one count but fewer than ten. J is TRBJ2-7 and V is TRBV7-2; maybe TRBD1 (5 bases). V dropped 6 bases and J dropped 4 bases, with 19 bases sitting between them. In germline, CDR1 is SGHTA, CDR2 FQGNSA. There are 15 residues in the CDR3. The CDR3 here is CASSSQGPLYYEQYF. Written as DNA, the CDR3 is TGTGCCAGCAGTTCCCAGGGCCCCCTCTATTACGAGCAGTACTTC.

This chain uses TRBV14 with TRBJ2-3; 7 bases match TRBD2. The CDR3 covers 16 residues. With 3 bases clipped from V and 3 bases from J, the junction kept 9 bases outside the gene matches. Germline CDR1 is SGHDN and CDR2 is FVKESK. CDR3 nucleotides: TGTGCCAGCAGCCACAGAAGAGCGGGGATTACAGATACGCAGTATTTT. Translated, it gives CASSHRRAGITDTQYF.

The CDR3 loop is CASSSRPAANEKLFF. The CDR3 DNA is TGCGCCAGCAGCTCCCGACCCGCGGCTAATGAAAAACTGTTTTTT. V and J are TRBV5-1 and TRBJ1-4; no reliable D call. The CDR3 runs 15 residues. V was trimmed by 3 bases and J by 3 bases, leaving 12 bases between them. Germline lookup yields CDR1 SGHRS and CDR2 YFSETQ.

The rearrangement uses TRBV11-2 and TRBJ2-7; maybe TRBD1 (6 bases). The CDR3 sequence is 16 residues long. The germline V and J ends were trimmed by 3 bases and 5 bases, with 20 bases remaining between them. Germline CDR1 and CDR2: SGHAT and FQNNGV. The CDR3 loop is CASSLFQGTFRNEQYF. Written as DNA, the CDR3 is TGTGCCAGCAGCTTGTTCCAGGGGACCTTCCGGAACGAGCAGTACTTC.

The chain carries TRBV5-1 and TRBJ2-1; 10 nucleotides align to TRBD2. Germline assignment: CDR1 SGHRS and CDR2 YFSETQ. The junction had 8 bases not matched to a gene; V was cut back by 4 bases and J by 7 bases. This CDR3 comprises 15 residues. CDR3 sequence: CASSRQREGGNEQFF. In DNA, the CDR3 is TGCGCCAGCAGCCGCCAGCGGGAGGGGGGTAATGAGCAGTTCTTC. The variable domain in full, with the rest retrieved from reference TRBV5-1 and TRBJ2-1, is KAGVTQTPRYLIKTRGQQVTLSCSPISGHRSVSWYQQTPGQGLQFLFEYFSETQRNKGNFPGRFSGRQFSNSRSEMNVSTLELGDSALYLCASSRQREGGNEQFFGPGTRLTVL.

CDR3 protein: CASSKSGVDNYEQYF. CDR3 coding DNA: TGCGCCAGCAGTAAGAGCGGGGTGGATAACTACGAGCAGTACTTC. The chain employs TRBV4-1 and TRBJ2-7; the match to TRBD2 covers 7 bases. V shed 6 bases, J shed 3 bases, and the junction held 11 bases outside the gene matches. The germline gives CDR1 MGHRA, CDR2 YSYEKL. CDR3 length: 15 residues.

The chain is built from TRBV20-1 and TRBJ1-2; unclear D gene. The germline V and J ends were trimmed by 3 bases and 8 bases, with 16 bases remaining between them. This CDR3 contains 13 residues. Germline-derived CDR1 and CDR2 are DFQATT and SNEGSKA (reference sequence). This CDR3 reads CSASQMGAAGYTF. The CDR3 DNA reads as TGCAGTGCTAGCCAAATGGGCGCCGCAGGCTACACCTTC.

Note on this clonotype: A much more abundant neighbour one base away suggests this may be a read error. The genes are TRBV27 and TRBJ2-3; 11 bases line up with TRBD2. The CDR3 loop spans 15 amino acids. Per the germline V gene, CDR1 is MNHEY and CDR2 is SMNVEV (reference sequence). Trimming cost V 5 bases and J 2 bases; bases outside gene matches: 3. CDR3 residues: CASSATSGITDTQYF. The CDR3 nucleotides are TGTGCCAGCAGTGCGACTAGCGGGATCACAGATACGCAGTATTTT.

A single count supports this clonotype. The rearrangement joins TRBV28 to TRBJ2-1; TRBD1 or TRBD2 may be the D gene (5 bases each). The J call may be wrong; the DNA end is better matched by TRBJ2-7. CDR3 length: 15 residues. CDR1 MDHEN and CDR2 SYDVKM come from the germline V gene. The CDR3 loop reads CACTQTRGPYNEQYF. The CDR3 nucleotides are TGTGCCTGCACCCAAACAAGGGGACCCTACAATGAGCAGTACTTC.

The chain uses TRBV20-1 and TRBJ1-5; D gene ambiguous. This CDR3 is built from 14 residues. The ends were cut back, 6 bases at V and 10 bases at J, with 22 bases in the middle. The germline V gene encodes CDR1 DFQATT and CDR2 SNEGSKA (reference sequence). The CDR3 region is CSAHPKGREGPQHF. The CDR3 DNA sequence: TGCAGTGCCCACCCTAAAGGCCGGGAGGGTCCCCAGCATTTT.

J is TRBJ2-7 and V is TRBV5-1; D remains ambiguous. Trimming took off 3 bases at V and 6 bases at J, with 16 bases between the two ends. The CDR3 has 14 residues. Germline V gene data show CDR1 as SGHRS and CDR2 as YFSETQ. This CDR3 is CASSYLQGPGEQYF. For the CDR3, the DNA is TGCGCCAGCAGCTACTTGCAAGGGCCGGGCGAGCAGTACTTC.